These 26 T cell receptor beta chains share one sample of origin, sequenced in a study of T cell repertoires in cytomegalovirus infection. TCRdb used MiXCR to reprocess the reads, holding one entry per CDR3 protein. The sample has 85,000 to 120,000 distinct CDR3 sequences, 16% seen once; the top ten hold around 8.2%. The sequencing sample was made of PBMCs. The receptors here all came from a human donor in good health (CMV status not recorded). Some clones in this sample may be carry-over from other donors' samples.

This clonotype was counted only a few times. The V gene is TRBV7-2, the J gene TRBJ2-3, with TRBD1 as a possible D gene (6 bases). Trimming left V 1 base short and J 3 bases short, with 8 bases between. In germline, CDR1 is SGHTA, CDR2 FQGNSA. The CDR3 loop spans 14 amino acids. The CDR3 loop reads CASSLGGPTDTQYF. CDR3 sequence (DNA): TGTGCCAGCAGCTTAGGGGGGCCGACAGATACGCAGTATTTT.

About this clonotype: This clone may be a read error of a much larger clone one base away. J is TRBJ2-7 and V is TRBV4-1, with no clear D. CDR1 is MGHRA, CDR2 YSYEKL, per germline. The CDR3 sequence is 14 residues long. This chain's CDR3 is CTSSQVTSSYEQYF. CDR3 coding DNA: TGCACCAGCAGCCAAGTTACCTCCTCCTACGAGCAGTACTTC.

This clonotype was detected ten times or more. The CDR3 is CASSSSAGRNQPQHF. CDR3 sequence (DNA): TGTGCCAGCAGCTCGTCCGCAGGGAGGAATCAGCCCCAGCATTTT. This chain links TRBV7-2 with TRBJ1-5; tentatively, D is TRBD1 (5 bases). This CDR3 is 15 amino acids long. V was trimmed by 4 bases and J by 4 bases, leaving 14 bases between them. Germline V lookup: CDR1 SGHTA, CDR2 FQGNSA. The whole variable domain, remainder taken from reference TRBV7-2 and TRBJ1-5, is GAGVSQSPSNKVTEKGKDVELRCDPISGHTALYWYRQSLGQGLEFLIYFQGNSAPDKSGLPSDRFSAERTGGSVSTLTIQRTQQEDSAVYLCASSSSAGRNQPQHFGDGTRLSIL.

The chain is built from TRBV10-3 and TRBJ2-7; D is perhaps TRBD1 (5 bases). The CDR3 consists of 15 residues. V shed 3 bases and J shed 6 bases, with 18 bases lying between them. Germline CDR1 is ENHRY and CDR2 is SYGVKD. CDR3 DNA sequence: TGTGCCATCAGTGATATAGGATATCAAGGGGTCGAGCAGTACTTC. This encodes CAISDIGYQGVEQYF.

This clonotype was detected only a few times. The chain employs TRBV6-1 and TRBJ1-6; D is perhaps TRBD1 (5 bases). The CDR3 spans 14 residues. V lost 6 bases and J lost 8, with 14 bases in between. From germline, CDR1 is MNHNS and CDR2 SASEGT. Here the CDR3 DNA reads TGTGCCAGCAGCGCGCGGAGGGGCGATTCACCCCTCCACTTT. Protein sequence: CASSARRGDSPLHF.

V is TRBV10-2 and J is TRBJ2-2; TRBD2 matches at 10 bases. The germline V gene encodes CDR1 WSHSY and CDR2 SAAADI. The CDR3 is made up of 15 amino acids. V shed 6 bases and J 4 bases; nucleotides not matched to a gene: 5. The CDR3 DNA reads as TGCGCCAGCAGCACGAGCGGGGGGGGCACCGGGGAGCTGTTTTTT. It yields the protein CASSTSGGGTGELFF.

The V gene is TRBV6-6, the J gene TRBJ2-4; TRBD2 might be the D (6 bases). Germline CDR1 MNHNY, CDR2 SVGAGI (reference sequence). V was pared by 4 bases and J by 2 bases, with 18 bases between. The CDR3 totals 17 residues. This CDR3 reads CASSFHCGAGSKNIQYF. CDR3 nucleotides: TGTGCCAGCAGTTTCCACTGCGGGGCCGGATCCAAAAACATTCAGTACTTC.

This clonotype was seen ten or more times. The gene calls are TRBV7-2 and TRBJ1-1; D is unclear. Trimming removed 5 bases at V and 1 base at J, with 5 bases between. The CDR3 consists of 12 residues. Germline assignment: CDR1 SGHTA and CDR2 FQGNSA. The CDR3 DNA reads TGTGCCAGCAGCCACCGGAACACTGAAGCTTTCTTT. Its protein product is CASSHRNTEAFF. The variable domain in full, with the rest retrieved from reference TRBV7-2 and TRBJ1-1, is GAGVSQSPSNKVTEKGKDVELRCDPISGHTALYWYRQSLGQGLEFLIYFQGNSAPDKSGLPSDRFSAERTGGSVSTLTIQRTQQEDSAVYLCASSHRNTEAFFGQGTRLTVV.

Note on this clonotype: One end of the junction varies from germline; a read error may be responsible. The chain couples TRBV28 to TRBJ1-2; the D is unclear. CDR3 length: 13 amino acids. CDR1 is MDHEN and CDR2 is SYDVKM in the germline V gene. The CDR3 DNA is TGTGTCAGCAGTTTAAGGTCCGGCCTGAGCTACACCTTC. As protein: CVSSLRSGLSYTF.

This clonotype rates as medium-sized. The chain joins TRBV7-6 to TRBJ2-1; a weak D match, TRBD2 (5 bases). Trimming stripped 5 bases from V and 7 bases from J, with 21 bases between. The germline gives CDR1 SGHVS, CDR2 FNYEAQ. This CDR3 spans 16 amino acids. The CDR3 loop is CASSPRVGARRNEQFF. DNA for the CDR3: TGTGCCAGCAGCCCTCGAGTGGGCGCCCGGAGGAATGAGCAGTTCTTC.

This clonotype occurred many times. This chain connects TRBV30 to TRBJ2-6; D uncertain. CDR1 GTSNPN and CDR2 SVGIG come from the germline V gene (reference sequence). V lost 0 bases and J 1 base, leaving 4 bases between the germline ends. This CDR3 has 14 residues. This CDR3 reads CAWSVQSGANVLTF. The DNA of the CDR3 is TGTGCCTGGAGTGTACAATCTGGGGCCAACGTCCTGACTTTC.

This clonotype was counted ten times or more. This rearrangement joins TRBV19 to TRBJ2-6; 7 bases agree with TRBD1. The J segment lost 7 bases and the V segment lost 4 bases, leaving 10 bases of the junction unmatched. This CDR3 has 16 amino acids. Germline V lookup: CDR1 LNHDA, CDR2 SQIVND (reference sequence). The CDR3 DNA follows: TGTGCCAGTAGTACCCCCTCAAAGGGGGCCGCCAACGTCCTGACTTTC. It encodes CASSTPSKGAANVLTF.

This clonotype is large. The chain joins TRBV7-2 to TRBJ2-7; weak D call: TRBD1 (6 bases). The germline V gene has CDR1 SGHTA and CDR2 FQGNSA. This CDR3 region has 14 residues. Trimming removed 5 bases at V and 2 bases at J, with 13 bases between. CDR3 residues: CASSLSRGTYEQYF. The CDR3 DNA follows: TGTGCCAGCAGCCTTAGCAGGGGCACCTACGAGCAGTACTTC.

A few counts support this clonotype. The chain joins TRBV29-1 to TRBJ1-2, with D maybe TRBD1 (5 bases). V was clipped by 0 bases and J by 5 bases, with 16 bases between them. Germline V gene lookup returns CDR1 SQVTM and CDR2 ANQGSEA. The CDR3 runs 15 residues. This CDR3 reads CSVEDLSGGLYGYTF. CDR3 nucleotides: TGCAGCGTTGAAGATCTTAGTGGGGGATTATATGGCTACACCTTC. The full variable domain, with the rest looked up from reference TRBV29-1 and TRBJ1-2, is SAVISQKPSRDICQRGTSLTIQCQVDSQVTMMFWYRQQPGQSLTLIATANQGSEATYESGFVIDKFPISRPNLTFSTLTVSNMSPEDSSIYLCSVEDLSGGLYGYTFGSGTRLTVV.

Many counts were recorded for this clonotype. The chain links TRBV19 to TRBJ2-3, with D unresolved. Germline V CDR1 and CDR2: LNHDA, SQIVND (reference sequence). V shed 7 bases and J shed 0 bases, with 8 bases lying between them. The CDR3 is made up of 13 amino acids. The CDR3 DNA reads as TGTGCCAGTACCCCCGGTAGCACAGATACGCAGTATTTT. Residues: CASTPGSTDTQYF.

This clonotype was detected a few times. The genes are TRBV14 and TRBJ2-7; D may be TRBD1 or TRBD2 (6 bases each). CDR3 length: 13 residues. CDR1 is SGHDN, CDR2 FVKESK, per germline. Trimming pared 3 bases from V and 2 bases from J, leaving 8 bases between. CDR3 sequence reads: CASSHGGPYEQYF. The DNA for the CDR3 is TGTGCCAGCAGCCACGGGGGCCCCTACGAGCAGTACTTC.

This clonotype turned up a few times. The chain couples TRBV10-3 to TRBJ1-5; weak D call: TRBD1 (6 bases). V lost 3 bases to trimming and J lost 2 bases, with 14 bases between them. The length of the CDR3 is 16 residues. Germline CDR1 reads ENHRY; CDR2 reads SYGVKD. CDR3 region: CAISEGGGKGNQPQHF. As DNA, the CDR3 is TGTGCCATCAGTGAAGGGGGAGGGAAAGGCAATCAGCCCCAGCATTTT.

This clonotype was seen ten or more times. The gene calls are TRBV11-2 and TRBJ2-1, with 9 bases matching TRBD1. Germline lookup yields CDR1 SGHAT and CDR2 FQNNGV. The CDR3 extends over 16 amino acids. The V gene end was trimmed by 2 bases and the J gene end by 3 bases; junction bases not matched to a gene: 5. The CDR3 reads CASSLSGTGFYNEQFF. In DNA, the CDR3 is TGTGCCAGCAGCTTATCAGGGACAGGGTTCTACAATGAGCAGTTCTTC. Variable domain in full (rest from reference TRBV11-2 and TRBJ2-1): EAGVAQSPRYKIIEKRQSVAFWCNPISGHATLYWYQQILGQGPKLLIQFQNNGVVDDSQLPKDRFSAERLKGVDSTLKIQPAKLEDSAVYLCASSLSGTGFYNEQFFGPGTRLTVL.

The V and J genes are TRBV28 and TRBJ1-5; the D is unclear. The CDR3 loop spans 14 amino acids. V shed 3 bases and J shed 3 bases, with 9 bases lying between them. Germline V CDR1 and CDR2: MDHEN, SYDVKM. Here the CDR3 DNA reads TGTGCCAGCAGTTTGACAAGGCCCAATCAGCCCCAGCATTTT. It translates to CASSLTRPNQPQHF.

This clonotype was counted ten times or more. The chain links TRBV11-2 to TRBJ2-3; tentatively, D is TRBD2 (6 bases). Trimming left V 5 bases short and J 0 bases short, with 15 bases between. Germline V lookup: CDR1 SGHAT, CDR2 FQNNGV. The CDR3 spans 16 residues. The CDR3 is CASSPRRDLSTDTQYF. DNA for the CDR3: TGTGCCAGCAGCCCTCGCCGGGACTTGAGCACAGATACGCAGTATTTT. The full variable domain, with the rest looked up from reference TRBV11-2 and TRBJ2-3, is EAGVAQSPRYKIIEKRQSVAFWCNPISGHATLYWYQQILGQGPKLLIQFQNNGVVDDSQLPKDRFSAERLKGVDSTLKIQPAKLEDSAVYLCASSPRRDLSTDTQYFGPGTRLTVL.

The chain is built from TRBV28 and TRBJ1-4; D is ambiguous. The germline CDR1 and CDR2 sequences are MDHEN and SYDVKM. This CDR3 has 16 amino acids. V shed 6 bases and J shed 0 bases, with 14 bases lying between them. Here the CDR3 DNA reads TGTGCCAGCAGCCCAGCCGGGTCCGCAACTAATGAAAAACTGTTTTTT. Protein sequence: CASSPAGSATNEKLFF.

This sequence joins TRBV5-4 and TRBJ1-2, with D uncertain. The CDR3 has 14 amino acids. Trimming shortened V by 4 bases and J by 8 bases, and 18 bases separated the two germline ends. Germline assignment: CDR1 SGHNT and CDR2 YYREEE (reference sequence). The CDR3 DNA reads TGTGCCAGCAGCCAGCCAGGACCGATCAGGGGCTACACCTTC. The encoded protein is CASSQPGPIRGYTF.

This clonotype has just a few counts. The chain couples TRBV20-1 to TRBJ2-5, with D unclear. Trimming removed 3 bases at V and 7 bases at J, with 15 bases between. The CDR3 runs 13 residues. The germline V gene has CDR1 DFQATT and CDR2 SNEGSKA (reference sequence). As DNA, the CDR3 is TGCAGTGCTAGGGACCGCCCCTCCGGGACCCAGTACTTC. Protein product: CSARDRPSGTQYF.

The chain has TRBV30 and TRBJ2-4; 7 bases line up with TRBD1. Germline loops: CDR1 GTSNPN, CDR2 SVGIG (reference sequence). CDR3 size: 14 residues. With V trimmed by 4 bases and J by 4 bases, 7 bases remained unmatched. CDR3 residues: CAWTPGTEKNIQYF. The CDR3 nucleotides read TGTGCCTGGACCCCCGGGACAGAGAAAAACATTCAGTACTTC.

As DNA, the CDR3 is TGTGCCAGCAGCTCCCAAGGACAGGGGAATGGCTACACCTTC. Its translation: CASSSQGQGNGYTF. The rearrangement links TRBV7-2 to TRBJ1-2, with 9 nucleotides matching TRBD1. The CDR3 is 14 residues long. Germline V CDR1 and CDR2: SGHTA, FQGNSA. Germline trimming cut 4 bases from V and 6 bases from J; bases unmatched to any gene: 6.

The chain couples TRBV2 to TRBJ1-3; the D is unclear. V was shortened by 4 bases and J by 4 bases, with 14 bases between the two germline ends. This CDR3 comprises 15 residues. Germline values: CDR1 SNHLY, CDR2 FYNNEI. In DNA, the CDR3 is TGTGCCAGCAGTGGCCCCGGGTATGGAGGAAACACCATATATTTT. Residues: CASSGPGYGGNTIYF.